Given below is one T cell receptor beta chain in context. Its antigen is unknown. This record comes from a study of shared clonotypes between healthy human individuals. Study at large: Used for every donor were three CD4 naive, three CD4 memory, two CD8 naive and one CD8 memory plate. Study findings and constraints: Non-shared clonotypes had lower generation probabilities than those shared by all four donors. A few donors had roughly 5% of their naive CD4 clonotypes in common.

Here immunoSEQ multiplex PCR was the method, and the copy in TCRdb shows in-frame clones only, minus some. The repertoire holds about 2,500,000 clones, with around 94% as singletons. V was shortened by 5 bases and J by 7 bases, with 18 bases between the two germline ends. CDR3 size: 16 residues. Looked up from germline, CDR1 is LNHDA and CDR2 is SQIVND (reference sequence). The clonotype originates from a young man in good health. The material sequenced was naive CD4+ T cells sorted from blood. The sample's subset: CD45RA+ positively selected. This chain uses TRBV19 with TRBJ1-6; no clear D gene. CDR3 sequence reads: CASSDSQGPLNSPLHF. CDR3 DNA: TGTGCCAGTAGTGACTCACAAGGACCGCTGAATTCACCCCTCCACTTT.